This T cell receptor beta chain was retrieved from a study of early T cells in non-severe SARS-CoV-2 infection (dated by TCRdb to 2020 to 2023). About the study as a whole: Because TCR sequencing relied on bulk RNA taken from unsorted whole blood, pairing of alpha and beta chains was not possible.

The library relied on 5' RACE. Data came from a NextSeq 500. In the TCR library protocol, unique molecular identifiers were attached to individual cDNA molecules to correct for PCR bias and sequencing error. TCR alpha and beta chains were both sequenced, and the abundances of alpha and beta sequences in each sample were closely correlated with each other. On the study's bioinformatics: Decombinator V4 was used to annotate the V gene, J gene and CDR3 of the TCR sequences. Expanded TCRs were defined as changing significantly between any two time points under a Poisson model with p below 0.0001. Abundances of TCRs were expressed as counts per million after normalisation to the total number of TCRs sequenced in each sample. MAIT TCRs were defined by TRAV1-2 paired with TRAJ12, TRAJ20 or TRAJ33, and iNKT TCRs by TRAV10 paired with TRAJ18. VDJdb, accessed on 1 November 2021, was searched for TCRs annotated for CMV, EBV and SARS-CoV-2, and TCRs annotated for more than one antigen were excluded. In TCRdb, the public reads were trimmed at Q25 with fastp and aligned with MiXCR, with productive beta chains retained. Duplicate CDR3 protein sequences are folded into a single record with the most common DNA and genes. The V and J calls follow TCRdb's processing rather than the paper's. The sample table shows about 69,000 distinct CDR3 sequences, and roughly 4.8% are seen once. Roughly 3.4% of the sample belongs to the ten largest clones.

This clonotype was seen many times. Its antigen target is currently unknown. Qualities for individual bases were not recorded, and no much larger clone is one base off. This was a case-control study nested in a cohort of healthcare workers in London, UK, who had nasopharyngeal swab PCR tests and blood samples taken every week. Healthcare workers were recruited between 23 and 31 March 2020, during the week of the UK lockdown, and were followed weekly for up to about 15 weeks. The paper's findings and limits, for the study overall: Matching against VDJdb was skewed toward anti-spike CD8 responses, likely underestimated virus-specific expansions, and missed private and CD4 specificities.

V was cut back by 3 bases and J by 9 bases, leaving a gap of 14 bases between them. From cysteine to phenylalanine, the CDR3 is 12 amino acids long. Here the CDR3 DNA is all that survives: 36 bases in frame from base 1. From a lookup of the germline V gene (reference sequence), CDR1 and CDR2 are DFQATT and SNEGSKA. This TCR was recovered from an adult who was a healthcare worker with PCR-confirmed SARS-CoV-2 infection or an uninfected control (not recorded which). The donor label of this sample is uncertain. The chain was built from TRBV20-1 and TRBJ1-1; the D gene identity is not certain. Sample: whole blood, taken at baseline. The sequenced DNA is TGCAGTGCTAGTAGAACGGCCCTCCAAGCTTTCTTT. Translated, this gives CSASRTALQAFF.